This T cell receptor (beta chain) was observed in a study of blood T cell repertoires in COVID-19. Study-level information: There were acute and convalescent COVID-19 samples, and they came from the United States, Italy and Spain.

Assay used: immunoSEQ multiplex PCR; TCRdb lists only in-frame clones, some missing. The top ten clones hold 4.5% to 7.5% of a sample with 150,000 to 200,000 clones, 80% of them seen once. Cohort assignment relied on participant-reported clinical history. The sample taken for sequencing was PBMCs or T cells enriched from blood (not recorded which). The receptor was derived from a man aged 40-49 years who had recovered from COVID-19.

Here the CDR3 reads CASSQVTGSSYNEQFF. The CDR3 DNA is TGCGCCAGCAGCCAAGTGACGGGGAGCTCCTACAATGAGCAGTTCTTC. V gene TRBV4-1 combines with J gene TRBJ2-1; D possibly corresponds to TRBD2 (5 bases). The ends were cut back, 1 base at V and 0 bases at J, with 10 bases in the middle. The CDR3 consists of 16 residues. Germline lookup yields CDR1 MGHRA and CDR2 YSYEKL.